This T cell receptor beta chain was profiled in a study of blood T cell repertoires in COVID-19. As handled by the study authors: It was from reference gene primer amplification that nucleated cell counts were estimated. Using immunoSEQ multiplex PCR, the repertoire was profiled, and TCRdb retains in-frame clones only, with some absent. The DNA was the basis for D and trimming; V, J and clone size are from that table. The sample lists fewer than 200,000 clones; around nine tenths were seen once. The CDR3 runs to 15 residues. V shed 6 bases and J 6 bases; nucleotides not matched to a gene: 11. Per germline, CDR1 SNHLY and CDR2 FYNNEI.

This chain connects TRBV2 to TRBJ1-5; 7 bases match TRBD1. The specimen was peripheral blood. The TCR comes from a young woman who had recovered from COVID-19. CDR3 sequence: CASRGQSIGGQPQHF. CDR3 sequence (DNA): TGTGCCAGCAGGGGACAGTCAATTGGGGGTCAGCCCCAGCATTTT.